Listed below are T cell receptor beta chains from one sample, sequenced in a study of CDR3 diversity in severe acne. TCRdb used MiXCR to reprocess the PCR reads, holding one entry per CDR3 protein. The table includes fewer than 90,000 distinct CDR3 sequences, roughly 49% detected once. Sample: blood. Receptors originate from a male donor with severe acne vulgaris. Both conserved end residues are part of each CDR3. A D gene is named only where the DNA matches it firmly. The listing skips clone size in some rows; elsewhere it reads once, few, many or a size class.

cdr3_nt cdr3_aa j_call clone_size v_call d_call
TGTGCCAGCAGCCTAACTGACAGAGAAGCTTTCTTT CASSLTDREAFF TRBJ1-1 few TRBV3-1 .
TGTGCCAGCAGAATAGGACTAGCGGGTTTCAATGAGCAGTTCTTC CASRIGLAGFNEQFF TRBJ2-1 few TRBV6-5 TRBD2
TGTGCCAGCCAAGCAGCCCACTACAATGAGCAGTTCTTC CASQAAHYNEQFF TRBJ2-1 many TRBV19 .
TGTGCCACGGGGAGCGGAAAACCTTCTGAAGCTTTCTTT CATGSGKPSEAFF TRBJ1-1 . TRBV10-3 .
TGTGCCTGGAGTGGAGGGGAGCTGTTTTTT CAWSGGELFF TRBJ2-2 . TRBV30 .
TGTGCCAGCAGCTTTTTTGCAGGGAACACCGGGGAGCTGTTTTTT CASSFFAGNTGELFF TRBJ2-2 . TRBV7-9 .
TGTGCCAGCAGCATGGGACAGCAAGTATACGAGCAGTACTTC CASSMGQQVYEQYF TRBJ2-7 . TRBV28 TRBD1
TGTGCCAGCAGTCCACTATTGACTGCCTCACCCCTCCACTTT CASSPLLTASPLHF TRBJ1-6 . TRBV27 .
TGCAGCGTTGTGGGGGGCGTCGCTGAAGCTTTCTTT CSVVGGVAEAFF TRBJ1-1 few TRBV29-1 .
TGTGCCTGGAGTAACAGAATGGACGAGCAGTACTTC CAWSNRMDEQYF TRBJ2-7 many TRBV30 .
TGTGCCAGCAGTCCCGGGACAGTGAACACTGAAGCTTTCTTT CASSPGTVNTEAFF TRBJ1-1 . TRBV12-3/TRBV12-4 TRBD1
TGTGCCATCAGTGAGTGGCAGGAGCGGGACGATGAGCAGTTCTTT CAISEWQERDDEQFF TRBJ1-1 . TRBV10-3 .
TGCGCCAGCAGCCAAGGAGCCAGGGGGAGCTACACCTTC CASSQGARGSYTF TRBJ1-2 many TRBV4-1 TRBD1
TGTGCCAGCAGCCAAGATCCGACAGGGGACAACACTGAAGCTTTCTTT CASSQDPTGDNTEAFF TRBJ1-1 . TRBV3-1 TRBD1
TGCAGTGCTGGCGGACAGGGCGTGAATTCACCCCTCCACTTT CSAGGQGVNSPLHF TRBJ1-6 . TRBV20-1 TRBD1
TGTGCCAGCAGCCCCGGGACGGACACTGAAGCTTTCTTT CASSPGTDTEAFF TRBJ1-1 . TRBV5-5 .
TGTGCCAGCAGCCGGGACTTTAATGAGCAGTTCTTC CASSRDFNEQFF TRBJ2-1 many TRBV9 .
TGTGCCTGCCTCGGACAGTACAATCAGCCCCAGCATTTT CACLGQYNQPQHF TRBJ1-5 . TRBV2 .
TGTGCCAGTAGTATCCCCTGGGGGGAAGGCAATCAGCCCCAGCATTTT CASSIPWGEGNQPQHF TRBJ1-5 . TRBV19 .
TGTGCCAGCAGCCATAGCGGAGATACGCAGTATTTT CASSHSGDTQYF TRBJ2-3 . TRBV11-2 .
TGTGCCAGCAGCCCCGGGGGCGACACTGAAGCTTTCTTT CASSPGGDTEAFF TRBJ1-1 few TRBV6-5 .
TGTGCCAGCAGCTTATCGGCCGGTGGGACTGAAGCTTTCTTT CASSLSAGGTEAFF TRBJ1-1 . TRBV7-9 .
TGTGCCAGCAGTTTAGGGCCACAGGGGGAGCTGTTTTTT CASSLGPQGELFF TRBJ2-2 . TRBV12-3/TRBV12-4 .
TGTGCCACCAGTGCGTCCACCGGGGAGCTGTTTTTT CATSASTGELFF TRBJ2-2 . TRBV24-1 .
TGTGCTAGCAGTCCGGGACTAGTGGGGAGACGGAACTACAATGAGCAGTTCTTC CASSPGLVGRRNYNEQFF TRBJ2-1 once TRBV7-7 TRBD2
TGTGCCAGCAGCACCGTAACCGGGACCAAATCCTCTGGGGCCAACGTCCTGACTTTC CASSTVTGTKSSGANVLTF TRBJ2-6 few TRBV2 .
TGCAGCGTTGAGCGGGGCCTGCGATATACGCAGTATTTT CSVERGLRYTQYF TRBJ2-3 medium-sized TRBV29-1 .
TGTGCCAGCAGCTTAGGCCTAGCGGGGGGTCCGGGCCAAGAGACCCAGTACTTC CASSLGLAGGPGQETQYF TRBJ2-5 . TRBV9 TRBD2
TGTGCCAGCAGCGGTGGGGATGACTACGAGCAGTACTTC CASSGGDDYEQYF TRBJ2-7 . TRBV7-9 .
TGTGCCAGCAGTTACTCTACGGGGGTAGGGACGAAAGGGTATGGCTACACCTTC CASSYSTGVGTKGYGYTF TRBJ1-2 . TRBV6-6 .
TGTGCCAGCACCGACGGGTCGGCCGGTGGGGAGCTGTTTTTT CASTDGSAGGELFF TRBJ2-2 . TRBV10-3 .
TGTGCCAGCAGCTTGATCGAGAACACTGAAGCTTTCTTT CASSLIENTEAFF TRBJ1-1 . TRBV25-1 .
TGCAGTACAGGGCACTATGGCTACACCTTC CSTGHYGYTF TRBJ1-2 . TRBV29-1 .
TGTGCCACCAGTCCGGGGGCCCCGGCTGAAAAACTGTTTTTT CATSPGAPAEKLFF TRBJ1-4 . TRBV24-1 .
TGTGCCAGCAGCTCCATGGGACGGCTGGGCACCATATATTTT CASSSMGRLGTIYF TRBJ1-3 . TRBV7-9 .
TGTGCCATAAGCGGGGAAACCTACGAGCAGTACTTC CAISGETYEQYF TRBJ2-7 . TRBV10-3 TRBD2
TGTGCCAGCAGTTACTCCGGGACTAGCGGGGGGGCCGGTGAGCAGTTCTTC CASSYSGTSGGAGEQFF TRBJ2-1 . TRBV6-5 TRBD2
TGTGCCAGCAGCACTGGACTGAACACTGAAGCTTTCTTT CASSTGLNTEAFF TRBJ1-1 . TRBV5-5 .
TGTGCCACCGGGAACAGGCGGCTCAACACCATATATTTT CATGNRRLNTIYF TRBJ1-3 . TRBV12-3/TRBV12-4 .
TGCAGTGCTAGCTCTGTCTACGAGCAGTACTTC CSASSVYEQYF TRBJ2-7 medium-sized TRBV20-1 .
TGCAGTGCTAGAGATTGGGGCCACAGTATCAATGAGCAGTTCTTC CSARDWGHSINEQFF TRBJ2-1 many TRBV20-1 .
TGTGCCAGCAGCCCCGAGACTAGTGGCACAGATACGCAGTATTTT CASSPETSGTDTQYF TRBJ2-3 many TRBV6-4 .
TGTGCCAGCAGCTTAGGGTGGTGGACATCCCAAGAGACCCAGTACTTC CASSLGWWTSQETQYF TRBJ2-5 many TRBV7-8 .
TGTGCCATCAGTGAGGTGGACGGGGGAAACACCATATATTTT CAISEVDGGNTIYF TRBJ1-3 many TRBV10-3 .
TGTGCCAGCAGCTTAGCTCCGAGCACCGGGGAGCTGTTTTTT CASSLAPSTGELFF TRBJ2-2 . TRBV7-9 .
TGTGCCAGCAGACTACAGGGTCAGGATCAGCCCCAGCATTTT CASRLQGQDQPQHF TRBJ1-5 . TRBV28 .
TGTGCCAGCAGTTACTCGGCAATCCCCAGGGGAGATGGCTACACCTTC CASSYSAIPRGDGYTF TRBJ1-2 once TRBV10-3 .
TGTGCCAGCAGTGAAACAGGGGCGTATGGCTACACCTTC CASSETGAYGYTF TRBJ1-2 . TRBV25-1 TRBD1
TGTGCCAGCAGCACCTGGGGGACGGGGAACTACGAGCAGTACTTC CASSTWGTGNYEQYF TRBJ2-7 . TRBV13 .
TGTGCCAGCAGTACCGGGACACCCGTCTATGGCTACACCTTC CASSTGTPVYGYTF TRBJ1-2 . TRBV2 .
TGTGCCAGCATAGAGGGTTATAGCAATCAGCCCCAGCATTTT CASIEGYSNQPQHF TRBJ1-5 . TRBV10-3 .
TGTGCCAGCAGGTACGGACAGGAAGCTTTCTTT CASRYGQEAFF TRBJ1-1 . TRBV7-9 .
TGTGCCAGCAAAGGAGTAGCGGGCTCAAATGAGCAGTTCTTC CASKGVAGSNEQFF TRBJ2-1 medium-sized TRBV6-5 TRBD2
TGCAGCTTGAGGGGGCGGACTAGCTCCTACGAGCAGTACTTC CSLRGRTSSYEQYF TRBJ2-7 . TRBV29-1 .
TGCAGTGCTAGAGGAGAGTTGAGCGGGGCAAGCACAGATACGCAGTATTTT CSARGELSGASTDTQYF TRBJ2-3 medium-sized TRBV20-1 TRBD2
TGTGCCAGCAGCCCGAGGGGCGCGGGGAGCAAATACGAGCAGTACTTC CASSPRGAGSKYEQYF TRBJ2-7 many TRBV7-2 .
TGCGCCAGCAGTGACCGGTCAGACGATGGCTACACCTTC CASSDRSDDGYTF TRBJ1-2 . TRBV10-2 .